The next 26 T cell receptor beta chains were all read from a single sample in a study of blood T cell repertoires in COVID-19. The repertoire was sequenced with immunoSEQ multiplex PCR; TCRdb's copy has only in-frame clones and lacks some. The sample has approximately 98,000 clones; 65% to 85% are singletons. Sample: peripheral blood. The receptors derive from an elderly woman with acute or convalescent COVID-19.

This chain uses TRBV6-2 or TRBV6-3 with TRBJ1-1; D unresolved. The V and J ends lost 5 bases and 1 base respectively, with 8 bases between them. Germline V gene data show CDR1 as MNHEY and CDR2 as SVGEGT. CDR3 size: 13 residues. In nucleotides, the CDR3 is TGTGCCAGCAGTAATCGACAGAACACTGAAGCTTTCTTT. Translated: CASSNRQNTEAFF.

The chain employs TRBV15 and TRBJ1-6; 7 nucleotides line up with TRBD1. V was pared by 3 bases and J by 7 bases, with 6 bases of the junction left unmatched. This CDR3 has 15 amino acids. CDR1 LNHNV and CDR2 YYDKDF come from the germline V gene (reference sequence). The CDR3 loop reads CATSRAGQSNSPLHF. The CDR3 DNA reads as TGTGCCACCAGCAGGGCGGGACAGTCCAATTCACCCCTCCACTTT.

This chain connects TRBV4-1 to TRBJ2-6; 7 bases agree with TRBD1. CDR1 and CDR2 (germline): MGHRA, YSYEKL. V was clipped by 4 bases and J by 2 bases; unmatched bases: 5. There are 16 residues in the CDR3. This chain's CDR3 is CASSPNTGAGANVLTF. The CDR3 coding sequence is TGCGCCAGCAGCCCAAATACAGGGGCTGGGGCCAACGTCCTGACTTTC.

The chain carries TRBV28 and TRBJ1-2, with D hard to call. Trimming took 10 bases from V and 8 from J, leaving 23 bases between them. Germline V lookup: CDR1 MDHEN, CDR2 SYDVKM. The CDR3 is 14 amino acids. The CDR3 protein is CATHFGSYPEGYTF. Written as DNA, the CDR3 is TGTGCCACCCATTTCGGGTCCTATCCCGAGGGCTACACCTTC.

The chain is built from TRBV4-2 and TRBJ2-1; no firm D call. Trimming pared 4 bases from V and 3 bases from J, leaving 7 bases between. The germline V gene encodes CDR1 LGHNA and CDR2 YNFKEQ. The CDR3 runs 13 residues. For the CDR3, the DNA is TGTGCCAGCAGCCCCGAGGACTACAATGAGCAGTTCTTC. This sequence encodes CASSPEDYNEQFF.

Written as DNA, the CDR3 is TGTGCCAGCAGCCCCGCGGGAATTGGCTACACCTTC. Its protein product is CASSPAGIGYTF. The J gene is TRBJ1-2, the V gene TRBV5-5, with D unclear. Germline CDR1 reads SGHKS; CDR2 reads YYEKEE (reference sequence). CDR3 size: 12 residues. Deletions cut 4 bases from V and 7 bases from J, with 11 bases between.

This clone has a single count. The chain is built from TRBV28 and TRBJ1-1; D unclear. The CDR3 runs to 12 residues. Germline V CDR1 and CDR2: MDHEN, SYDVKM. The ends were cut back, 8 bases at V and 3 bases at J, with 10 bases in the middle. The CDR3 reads CASSGGYTEAFF. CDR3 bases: TGTGCCAGCTCGGGAGGTTACACTGAAGCTTTCTTT.

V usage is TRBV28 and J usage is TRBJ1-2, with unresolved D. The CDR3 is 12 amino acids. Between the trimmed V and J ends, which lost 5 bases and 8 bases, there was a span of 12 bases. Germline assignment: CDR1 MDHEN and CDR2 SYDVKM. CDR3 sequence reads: CASSRRIRGYTF. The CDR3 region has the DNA TGTGCCAGCAGTCGCAGGATTCGAGGCTACACCTTC.

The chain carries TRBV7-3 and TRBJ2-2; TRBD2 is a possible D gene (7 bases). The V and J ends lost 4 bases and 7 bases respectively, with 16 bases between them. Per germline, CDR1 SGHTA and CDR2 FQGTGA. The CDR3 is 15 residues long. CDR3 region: CASSSRGGAGGELFF. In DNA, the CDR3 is TGTGCCAGCAGCTCCCGTGGGGGGGCAGGCGGGGAGCTGTTTTTT.

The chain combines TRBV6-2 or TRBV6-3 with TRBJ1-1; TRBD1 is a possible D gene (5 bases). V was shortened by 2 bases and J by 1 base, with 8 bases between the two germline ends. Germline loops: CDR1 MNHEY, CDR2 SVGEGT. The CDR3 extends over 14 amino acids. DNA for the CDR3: TGTGCCAGCAGTTACAGGGGCCCGAACACTGAAGCTTTCTTT. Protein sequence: CASSYRGPNTEAFF.

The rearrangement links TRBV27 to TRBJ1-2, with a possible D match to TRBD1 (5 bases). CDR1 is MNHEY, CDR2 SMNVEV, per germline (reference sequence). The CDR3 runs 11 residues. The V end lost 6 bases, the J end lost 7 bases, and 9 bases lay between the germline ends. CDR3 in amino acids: CASSLRGGYTF. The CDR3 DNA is TGTGCCAGCAGCTTAAGGGGTGGCTACACCTTC.

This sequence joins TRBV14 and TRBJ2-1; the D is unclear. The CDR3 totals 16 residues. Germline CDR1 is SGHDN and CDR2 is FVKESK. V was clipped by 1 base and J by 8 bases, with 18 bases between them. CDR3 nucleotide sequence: TGTGCCAGCAGCCAAGCCGCAGGTCCTGATATCTATGAGCAGTTCTTC. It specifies CASSQAAGPDIYEQFF.

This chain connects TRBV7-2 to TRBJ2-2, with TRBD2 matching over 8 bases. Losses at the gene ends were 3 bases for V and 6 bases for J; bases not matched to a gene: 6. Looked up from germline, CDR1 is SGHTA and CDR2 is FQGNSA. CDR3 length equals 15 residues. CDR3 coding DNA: TGTGCCAGCAGCTTTAGCGGGGTTCTGGCCGGGGAGCTGTTTTTT. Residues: CASSFSGVLAGELFF.

The CDR3 DNA sequence: TGTGCCAGCAGTGGAGGAAGGGGACAGGGGAGCTATGGCTACACCTTC. Translated, it gives CASSGGRGQGSYGYTF. This rearrangement joins TRBV2 to TRBJ1-2; TRBD1 agrees at 10 bases. There are 16 residues in the CDR3. Per the germline V gene, CDR1 is SNHLY and CDR2 is FYNNEI. The V segment lost 4 bases and the J segment 4 bases; nucleotides outside the gene matches: 9.

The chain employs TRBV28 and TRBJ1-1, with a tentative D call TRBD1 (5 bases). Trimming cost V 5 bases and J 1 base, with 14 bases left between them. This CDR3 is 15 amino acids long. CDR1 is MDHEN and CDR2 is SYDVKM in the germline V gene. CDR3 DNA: TGTGCCAGCAGTCCCCGGAGGGGAGGGAACACTGAAGCTTTCTTT. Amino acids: CASSPRRGGNTEAFF.

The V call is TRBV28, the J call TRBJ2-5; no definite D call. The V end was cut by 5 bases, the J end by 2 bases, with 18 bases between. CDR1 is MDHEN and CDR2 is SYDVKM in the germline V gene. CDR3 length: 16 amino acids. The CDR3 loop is CASSPSRREIQETQYF. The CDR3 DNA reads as TGTGCCAGCAGTCCCTCTAGACGAGAGATACAAGAGACCCAGTACTTC.

CDR3 sequence reads: CASSWDRLSHEQYF. CDR3 coding DNA: TGTGCCAGCAGCTGGGACAGGCTATCACACGAGCAGTACTTC. The V and J genes are TRBV7-9 and TRBJ2-7; 8 bases align to TRBD1. V was pared by 4 bases and J by 5 bases, with 7 bases of the junction left unmatched. The CDR3 is 14 residues long. The germline gives CDR1 SEHNR, CDR2 FQNEAQ (reference sequence).

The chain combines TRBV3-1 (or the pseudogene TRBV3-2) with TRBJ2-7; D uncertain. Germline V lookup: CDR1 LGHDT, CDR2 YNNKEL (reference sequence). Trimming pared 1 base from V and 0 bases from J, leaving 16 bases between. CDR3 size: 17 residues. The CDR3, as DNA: TGTGCCAGCAGCCAAGCCAGACGGAGCGTCAGCTCCTACGAGCAGTACTTC. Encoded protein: CASSQARRSVSSYEQYF.

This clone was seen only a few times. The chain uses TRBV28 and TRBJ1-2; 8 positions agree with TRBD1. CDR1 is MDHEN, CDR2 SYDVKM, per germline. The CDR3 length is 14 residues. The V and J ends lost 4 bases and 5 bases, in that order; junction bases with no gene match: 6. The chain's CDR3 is CASSYTGGGYGYTF. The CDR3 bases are TGTGCCAGCAGTTACACAGGGGGTGGTTATGGCTACACCTTC.

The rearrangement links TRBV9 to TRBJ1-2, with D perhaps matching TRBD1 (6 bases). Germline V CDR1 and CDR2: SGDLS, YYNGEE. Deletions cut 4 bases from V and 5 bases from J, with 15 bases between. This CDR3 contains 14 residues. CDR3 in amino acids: CASSQGQGPYGYTF. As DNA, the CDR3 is TGTGCCAGCAGCCAGGGGCAGGGGCCTTATGGCTACACCTTC.

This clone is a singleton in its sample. The CDR3 loop reads CATSTRTGEGNEQFF. CDR3 in DNA: TGTGCCACCAGCACCCGGACAGGGGAGGGCAATGAGCAGTTCTTC. The V call is TRBV15, the J call TRBJ2-1; 9 positions match TRBD1. The CDR3 is made up of 15 amino acids. Per the germline V gene, CDR1 is LNHNV and CDR2 is YYDKDF (reference sequence). V gave up 4 bases and J gave up 6 bases; unmatched junction bases: 7.

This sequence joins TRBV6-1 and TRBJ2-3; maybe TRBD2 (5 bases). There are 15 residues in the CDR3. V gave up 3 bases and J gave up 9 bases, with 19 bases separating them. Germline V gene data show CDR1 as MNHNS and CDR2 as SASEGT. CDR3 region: CASSDGSSGQVTQYF. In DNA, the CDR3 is TGTGCCAGCAGTGATGGGAGCTCCGGGCAGGTCACGCAGTATTTT.

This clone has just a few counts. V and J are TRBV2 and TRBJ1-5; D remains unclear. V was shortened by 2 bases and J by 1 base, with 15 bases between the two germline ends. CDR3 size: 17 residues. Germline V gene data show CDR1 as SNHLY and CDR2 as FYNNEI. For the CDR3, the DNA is TGTGCCAGCAGTGAAAGGCAGCGCATATCCAGCAATCAGCCCCAGCATTTT. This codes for CASSERQRISSNQPQHF.

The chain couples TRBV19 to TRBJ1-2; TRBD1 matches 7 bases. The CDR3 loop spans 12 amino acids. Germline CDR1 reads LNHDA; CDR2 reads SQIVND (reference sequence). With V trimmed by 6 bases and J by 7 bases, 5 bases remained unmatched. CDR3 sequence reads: CASSDRVVGYTF. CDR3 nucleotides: TGTGCCAGTAGCGACAGGGTTGTTGGCTACACCTTC.

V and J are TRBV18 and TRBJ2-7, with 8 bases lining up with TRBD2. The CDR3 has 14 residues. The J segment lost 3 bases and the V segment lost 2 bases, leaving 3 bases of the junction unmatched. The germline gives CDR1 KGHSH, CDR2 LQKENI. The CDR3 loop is CASSPLAGIYEQYF. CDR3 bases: TGTGCCAGCTCACCATTAGCGGGGATCTACGAGCAGTACTTC.

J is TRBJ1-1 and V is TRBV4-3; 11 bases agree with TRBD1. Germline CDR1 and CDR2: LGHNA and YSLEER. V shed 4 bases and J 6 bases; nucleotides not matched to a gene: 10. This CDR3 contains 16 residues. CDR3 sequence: CASSRAGDRGYAEAFF. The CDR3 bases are TGCGCCAGCAGCCGCGCTGGGGACAGGGGGTACGCTGAAGCTTTCTTT.